A selection of T cell receptor beta chains follows, all from one sample in a study of cytomegalovirus exposure and HLA in healthy donors. Some clones are missing from TCRdb's copy, which holds only in-frame ones; the method was immunoSEQ multiplex PCR. The table records 120,000 to 150,000 clones, 88% of them present only once. Sequencing was carried out using PBMCs. These receptors came from a woman aged 18-29 years in good health and CMV-seropositive. The CDR3 runs from the conserved cysteine through the conserved F or W. The D gene is left open where the match is weak. The listing skips clone size in some rows; elsewhere it reads once, few, many or a size class.

v_gene	j_gene	d_gene	abundance	CDR3nt	CDR3aa
TRBV28	TRBJ2-1	NA	NA	TGTGCCAGCAGACTCTCAAGCGTCAGTGAGCAGTTCTTC	CASRLSSVSEQFF
TRBV27	TRBJ1-1	TRBD1	NA	TGTGCCAGCAGTTTCCAGGACAGGGGGGCGGCTTTCTTT	CASSFQDRGAAFF
TRBV6-1	TRBJ2-7	TRBD1	NA	TGTGCCAGCAGTGAAAGGGGGCAGAGGAACTACGAGCAGTACTTC	CASSERGQRNYEQYF
TRBV9	TRBJ2-5	TRBD2	NA	TGTGCCAGCAGCGTAGGTCTAGCGGGGAGGGAGACCCAGTACTTC	CASSVGLAGRETQYF
TRBV9	TRBJ2-7	TRBD2	NA	TGTGCCAGCAGCGTCAGCGGGAGCTACGAGCAGTACTTC	CASSVSGSYEQYF
TRBV27	TRBJ1-2	TRBD1	NA	TGTGCCAGCCACAGCCGGAAAGGGACAGGGGGCCCCATTGACTATGGCTACACCTTC	CASHSRKGTGGPIDYGYTF
TRBV5-1	TRBJ1-3	NA	once	TGCGCCAGCAGCTTGGCCGGGGGGAGCTTTGGAAACACCATATATTTT	CASSLAGGSFGNTIYF
TRBV7-6	TRBJ1-2	NA	once	TGTGCCAGCAGCTTAACCGGGACAAGCTATGGCTACACCTTC	CASSLTGTSYGYTF
TRBV5-5	TRBJ1-5	NA	NA	TGTGCCAGCACCCTTTGGCCAGGGATCAATCAGCCCCAGCATTTT	CASTLWPGINQPQHF
TRBV7-6	TRBJ2-3	TRBD2	NA	TGTGCCAGCAGCTCGGGACTAGCTATAGATACGCAGTATTTT	CASSSGLAIDTQYF
TRBV20-1	TRBJ2-3	TRBD2	NA	TGCGGCGGGAGTTTCACAGATACGCAGTATTTT	CGGSFTDTQYF
TRBV12-5	TRBJ1-3	NA	NA	TGTGCTAGTGCCTCAGGGGTCTCGGGTCGGGGAAACACCATATATTTT	CASASGVSGRGNTIYF
TRBV7-8	TRBJ2-7	TRBD1	NA	TGTGCCAGCAGCTTCGGGACAGCCCTCTACGAGCAGTACTTC	CASSFGTALYEQYF
TRBV7-2	TRBJ1-2	NA	NA	TGTGCCAGCAGTTTAAGGACAACTAACTATGGCTACACCTTC	CASSLRTTNYGYTF
TRBV28	TRBJ1-5	NA	NA	TGTGCCAGCAGTTCCCCGCAACTTTATAGCAATCAGCCCCAGCATTTT	CASSSPQLYSNQPQHF
TRBV28	TRBJ2-7	NA	NA	TGTGCCAGCAGGCCGAGGGACGGACTACGCTACGAGCAGTACTTC	CASRPRDGLRYEQYF
TRBV9	TRBJ2-3	TRBD2	NA	TGTGCCAGCAGCGTAACCGGGGGGAGTGCAGATACGCAGTATTTT	CASSVTGGSADTQYF
TRBV18	TRBJ1-3	NA	NA	TGTGCCAGCTCACCCCAGGGGACACCTGGAAACACCATATATTTT	CASSPQGTPGNTIYF
TRBV5-1	TRBJ1-1	NA	NA	TGCGCCAGCAGCTTAGGGTCAGGGATGAACACTGAAGCTTTCTTT	CASSLGSGMNTEAFF
TRBV28	TRBJ1-4	NA	NA	TGTGCCAGCAGTTTATGGGGCGGGAATGAAAAACTGTTTTTT	CASSLWGGNEKLFF
TRBV5-6	TRBJ1-2	NA	few	TGTGCCAGCAGCTTCGGGACTTCCTATGGCTACACCTTC	CASSFGTSYGYTF
TRBV10-3	TRBJ1-4	TRBD1	NA	TGTGCCATCAGTGATACACAGGGGGCTGGTGAAAAACTGTTTTTT	CAISDTQGAGEKLFF
TRBV7-2	TRBJ2-3	TRBD2	NA	TGTGCCAGCAGCTTAGGCTCGGGGGGGACAGATACGCAGTATTTT	CASSLGSGGTDTQYF
TRBV30	TRBJ1-2	TRBD1	NA	TGTGCCTGGAGCCGGGACAGACCCGGCTACACCTTC	CAWSRDRPGYTF
TRBV6-6	TRBJ1-2	TRBD1	NA	TGTGCCAGCAGACCAATGGGACAGGGGGGTATATATGGCTACACCTTC	CASRPMGQGGIYGYTF
TRBV4-2	TRBJ1-1	TRBD1	NA	TGTGCCAGCAGCCAAGAAATTAGACAGGGGGACACTGAAGCTTTCTTT	CASSQEIRQGDTEAFF
TRBV5-6	TRBJ2-5	NA	NA	TGTGCCAGCAGCTTCACTAGGGCGGAGACCCAGTACTTC	CASSFTRAETQYF
TRBV4-2	TRBJ1-5	NA	NA	TGTGCCAGCAGCCAAGATCTTACAGTCTATACGTCCCAGCATTTT	CASSQDLTVYTSQHF
TRBV25-1	TRBJ2-1	TRBD1	NA	TGTGCCAGCAGGAGGGGGCCTGAGCAGTTCTTC	CASRRGPEQFF
TRBV29-1	TRBJ1-5	NA	NA	TGCAGCGTTGAAGTTGCGGGCGCAAAACTCCAGCATTTT	CSVEVAGAKLQHF
TRBV7-9	TRBJ1-3	NA	NA	TGTGCCAGCGAGCCGGGCTCTGGAAACACCATATATTTT	CASEPGSGNTIYF
TRBV11-3	TRBJ2-1	TRBD2	NA	TGTGCCAGCAGCTTGGGACTAGCGGGGGGCCTTAATGAGCAGTTCTTC	CASSLGLAGGLNEQFF
TRBV29-1	TRBJ2-3	NA	NA	TGCAGCGCCATAACACGCACAGATACGCAGTATTTT	CSAITRTDTQYF
TRBV4-2	TRBJ1-2	TRBD1	NA	TGTGCCAGCAGCGGGACAGGGGGTCGGGATGGCTACACCTTC	CASSGTGGRDGYTF
TRBV6-6	TRBJ1-6	NA	NA	TGTGCCAGCAGTTACAGGGGCCAAAATTCACCCCTCCACTTT	CASSYRGQNSPLHF
TRBV4-1	TRBJ2-7	TRBD1	NA	TGCGCCAGCAGCCAAGGCCCGGGACAGCCTGTTTACGAGCAGTACTTC	CASSQGPGQPVYEQYF
TRBV30	TRBJ2-5	NA	NA	TGTGCCTGGAGTGTAAACATCCAAGAGACCCAGTACTTC	CAWSVNIQETQYF
TRBV4-3	TRBJ2-2	TRBD2	NA	TGCGCCAGCAGCCAAGATAGCGGGCCTAACACCGGGGAGCTGTTTTTT	CASSQDSGPNTGELFF
TRBV2	TRBJ2-7	NA	NA	TGTGCCAGCAGTGAAGCGCGAGGAACTAAAGGCTACGAGCAGTACTTC	CASSEARGTKGYEQYF
TRBV5-4	TRBJ1-1	NA	few	TGTGCCAGCAGCTTGGATAAGAACACTGAAGCTTTCTTT	CASSLDKNTEAFF
TRBV4-1	TRBJ2-5	TRBD2	NA	TGCGCCAGCAGCCAGGCCGGGACTAGCACTAGCCGGACCCAGTACTTC	CASSQAGTSTSRTQYF
TRBV6-1	TRBJ2-2	TRBD2	NA	TGTGCCAGCATCGCAAGCGGGGGCAACACCGGGGAGCTGTTTTTT	CASIASGGNTGELFF
TRBV6-1	TRBJ1-2	NA	NA	TGTGCCAGCAGTGAAAGGTCCTCAGGGCTCGGCTACACCTTC	CASSERSSGLGYTF
TRBV5-1	TRBJ2-2	TRBD1	NA	TGCGCCAGCAGGTCCGGGACAGGGAACACCGGGGAGCTGTTTTTT	CASRSGTGNTGELFF
TRBV7-2	TRBJ2-7	TRBD1	NA	TGTGCCAGCAGCTTAGCGGGACAGGGGCCCTACGAGCAGTACTTC	CASSLAGQGPYEQYF